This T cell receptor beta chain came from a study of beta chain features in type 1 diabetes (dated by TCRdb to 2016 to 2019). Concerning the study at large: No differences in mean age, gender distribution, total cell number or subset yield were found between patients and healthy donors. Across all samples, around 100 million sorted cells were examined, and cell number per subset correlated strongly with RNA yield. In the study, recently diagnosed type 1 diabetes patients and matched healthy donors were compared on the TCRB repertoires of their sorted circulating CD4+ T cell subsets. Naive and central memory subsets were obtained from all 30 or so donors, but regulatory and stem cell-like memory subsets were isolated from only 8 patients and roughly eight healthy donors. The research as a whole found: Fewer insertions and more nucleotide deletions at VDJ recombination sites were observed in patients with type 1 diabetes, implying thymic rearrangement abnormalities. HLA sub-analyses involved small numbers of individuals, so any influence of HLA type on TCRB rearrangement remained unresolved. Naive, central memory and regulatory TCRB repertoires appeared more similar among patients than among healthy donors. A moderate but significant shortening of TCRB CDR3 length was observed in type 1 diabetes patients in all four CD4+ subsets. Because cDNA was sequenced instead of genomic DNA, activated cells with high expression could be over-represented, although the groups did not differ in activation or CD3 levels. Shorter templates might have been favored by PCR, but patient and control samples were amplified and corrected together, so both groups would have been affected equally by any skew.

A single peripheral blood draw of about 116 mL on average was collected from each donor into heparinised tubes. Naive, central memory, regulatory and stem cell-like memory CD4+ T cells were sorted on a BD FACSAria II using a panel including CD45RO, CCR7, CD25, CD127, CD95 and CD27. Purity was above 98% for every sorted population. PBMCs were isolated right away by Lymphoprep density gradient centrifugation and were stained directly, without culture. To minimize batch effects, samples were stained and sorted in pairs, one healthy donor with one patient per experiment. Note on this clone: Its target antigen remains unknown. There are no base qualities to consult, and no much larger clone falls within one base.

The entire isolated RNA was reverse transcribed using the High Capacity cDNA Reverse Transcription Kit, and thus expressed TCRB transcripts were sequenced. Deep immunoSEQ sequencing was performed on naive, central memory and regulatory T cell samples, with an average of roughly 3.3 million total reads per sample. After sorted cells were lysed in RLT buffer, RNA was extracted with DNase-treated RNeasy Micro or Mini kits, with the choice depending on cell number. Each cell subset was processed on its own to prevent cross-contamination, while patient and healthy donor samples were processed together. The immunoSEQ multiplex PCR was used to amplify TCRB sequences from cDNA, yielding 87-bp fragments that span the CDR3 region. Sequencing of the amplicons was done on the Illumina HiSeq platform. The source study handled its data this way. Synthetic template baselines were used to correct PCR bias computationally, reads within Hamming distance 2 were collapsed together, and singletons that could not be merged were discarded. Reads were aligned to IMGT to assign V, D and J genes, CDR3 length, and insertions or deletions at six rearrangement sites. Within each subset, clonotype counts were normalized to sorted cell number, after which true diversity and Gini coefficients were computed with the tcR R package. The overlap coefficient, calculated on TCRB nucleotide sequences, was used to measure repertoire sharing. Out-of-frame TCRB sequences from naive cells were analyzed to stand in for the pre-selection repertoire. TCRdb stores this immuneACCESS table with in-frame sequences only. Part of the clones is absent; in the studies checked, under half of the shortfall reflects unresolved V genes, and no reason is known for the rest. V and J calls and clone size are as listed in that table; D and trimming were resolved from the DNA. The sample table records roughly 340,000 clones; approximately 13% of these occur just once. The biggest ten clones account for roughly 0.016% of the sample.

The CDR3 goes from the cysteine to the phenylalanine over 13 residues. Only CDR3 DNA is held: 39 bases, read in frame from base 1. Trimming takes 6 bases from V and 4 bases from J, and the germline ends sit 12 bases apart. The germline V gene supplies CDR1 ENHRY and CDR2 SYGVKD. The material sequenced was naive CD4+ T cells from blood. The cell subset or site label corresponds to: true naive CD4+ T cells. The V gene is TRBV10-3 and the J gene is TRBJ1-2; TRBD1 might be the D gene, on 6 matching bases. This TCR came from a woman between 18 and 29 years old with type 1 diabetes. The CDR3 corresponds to CAIRVQGFYGYTF. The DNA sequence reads TGTGCCATCAGGGTACAGGGCTTCTATGGCTACACCTTC.